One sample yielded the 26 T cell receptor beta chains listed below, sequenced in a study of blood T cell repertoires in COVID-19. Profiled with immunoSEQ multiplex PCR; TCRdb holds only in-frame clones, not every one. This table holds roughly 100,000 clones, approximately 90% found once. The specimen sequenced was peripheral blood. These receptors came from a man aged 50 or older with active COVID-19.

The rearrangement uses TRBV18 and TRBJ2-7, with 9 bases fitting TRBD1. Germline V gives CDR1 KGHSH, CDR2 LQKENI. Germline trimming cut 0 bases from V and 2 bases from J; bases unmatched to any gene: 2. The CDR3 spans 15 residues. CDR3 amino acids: CASSPPGQGTYEQYF. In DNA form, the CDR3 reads TGTGCCAGCTCACCACCGGGACAGGGTACCTACGAGCAGTACTTC.

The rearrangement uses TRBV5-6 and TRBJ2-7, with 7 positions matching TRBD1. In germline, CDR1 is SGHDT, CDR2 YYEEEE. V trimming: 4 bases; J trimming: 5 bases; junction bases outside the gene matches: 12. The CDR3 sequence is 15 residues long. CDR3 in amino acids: CASSAGPGQSNEQYF. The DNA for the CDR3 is TGTGCCAGCAGCGCCGGGCCGGGACAGTCTAACGAGCAGTACTTC.

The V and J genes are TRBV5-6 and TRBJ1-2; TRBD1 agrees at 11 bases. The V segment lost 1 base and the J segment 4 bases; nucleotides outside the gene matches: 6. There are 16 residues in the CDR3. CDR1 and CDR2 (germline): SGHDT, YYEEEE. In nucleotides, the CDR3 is TGTGCCAGCAGCTTGAGGGGGACAGGGGGTGCCTATGGCTACACCTTC. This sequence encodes CASSLRGTGGAYGYTF.

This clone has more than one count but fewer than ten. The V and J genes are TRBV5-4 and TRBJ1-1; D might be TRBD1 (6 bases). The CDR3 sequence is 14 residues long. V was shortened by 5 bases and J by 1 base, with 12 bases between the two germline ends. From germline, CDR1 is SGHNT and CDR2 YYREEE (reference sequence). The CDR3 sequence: CASRPETGNTEAFF. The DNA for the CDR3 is TGTGCCAGCAGGCCGGAGACAGGGAACACTGAAGCTTTCTTT. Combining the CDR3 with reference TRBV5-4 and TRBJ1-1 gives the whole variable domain ETGVTQSPTHLIKTRGQQVTLRCSSQSGHNTVSWYQQALGQGPQFIFQYYREEENGRGNFPPRFSGLQFPNYSSELNVNALELDDSALYLCASRPETGNTEAFFGQGTRLTVV.

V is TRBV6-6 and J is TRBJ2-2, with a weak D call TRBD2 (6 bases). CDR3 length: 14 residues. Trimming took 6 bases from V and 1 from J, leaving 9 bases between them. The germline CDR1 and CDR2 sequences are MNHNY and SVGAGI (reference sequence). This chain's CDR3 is CASRGLMNTGELFF. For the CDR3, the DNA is TGTGCCAGCAGAGGACTAATGAACACCGGGGAGCTGTTTTTT.

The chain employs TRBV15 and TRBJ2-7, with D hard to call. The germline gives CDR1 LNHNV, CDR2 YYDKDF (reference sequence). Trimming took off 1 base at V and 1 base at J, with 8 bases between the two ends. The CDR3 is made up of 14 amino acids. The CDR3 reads CATSRAGDSYEQYF. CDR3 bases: TGTGCCACCAGCAGAGCCGGTGATTCCTACGAGCAGTACTTC.

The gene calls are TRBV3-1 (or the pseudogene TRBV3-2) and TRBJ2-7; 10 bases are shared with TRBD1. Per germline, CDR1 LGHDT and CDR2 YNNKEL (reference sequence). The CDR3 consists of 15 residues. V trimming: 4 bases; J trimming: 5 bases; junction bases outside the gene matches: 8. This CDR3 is CASSPHGTGDHEQYF. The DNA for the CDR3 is TGTGCCAGCAGCCCACACGGGACAGGGGACCACGAGCAGTACTTC.

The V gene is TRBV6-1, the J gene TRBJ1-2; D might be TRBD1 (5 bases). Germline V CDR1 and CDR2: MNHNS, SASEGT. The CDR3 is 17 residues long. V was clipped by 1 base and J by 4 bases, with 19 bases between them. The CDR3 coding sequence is TGTGCCAGCAGTGAAGGGGGTGGCGCAGGGTGGAGCTATGGCTACACCTTC. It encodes CASSEGGGAGWSYGYTF.

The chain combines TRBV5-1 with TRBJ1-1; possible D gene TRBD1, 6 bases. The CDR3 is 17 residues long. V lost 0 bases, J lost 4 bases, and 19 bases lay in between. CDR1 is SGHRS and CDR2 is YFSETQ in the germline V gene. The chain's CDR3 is CASSLASARGAGTEAFF. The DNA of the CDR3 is TGCGCCAGCAGCTTGGCTTCAGCTCGGGGGGCTGGCACTGAAGCTTTCTTT.

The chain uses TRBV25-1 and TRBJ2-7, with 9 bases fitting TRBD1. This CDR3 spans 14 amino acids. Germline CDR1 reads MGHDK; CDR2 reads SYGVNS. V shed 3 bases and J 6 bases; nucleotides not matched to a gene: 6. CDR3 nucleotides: TGTGCCAGCAGTGAGACAGGGGGGATATCCGAGCAGTACTTC. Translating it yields CASSETGGISEQYF.

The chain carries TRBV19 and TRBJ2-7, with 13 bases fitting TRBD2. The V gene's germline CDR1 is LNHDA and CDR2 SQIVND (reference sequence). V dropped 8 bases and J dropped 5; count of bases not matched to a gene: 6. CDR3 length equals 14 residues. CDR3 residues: CASRGLAGVNEQYF. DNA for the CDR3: TGTGCCAGTCGTGGACTAGCGGGGGTGAACGAGCAGTACTTC.

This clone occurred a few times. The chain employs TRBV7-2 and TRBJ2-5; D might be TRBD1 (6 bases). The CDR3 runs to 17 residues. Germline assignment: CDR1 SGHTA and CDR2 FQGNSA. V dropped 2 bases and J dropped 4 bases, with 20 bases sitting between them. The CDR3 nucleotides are TGTGCCAGCAGCTTATTTCCCCTCGACAGGCGTGGAGAGACCCAGTACTTC. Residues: CASSLFPLDRRGETQYF.

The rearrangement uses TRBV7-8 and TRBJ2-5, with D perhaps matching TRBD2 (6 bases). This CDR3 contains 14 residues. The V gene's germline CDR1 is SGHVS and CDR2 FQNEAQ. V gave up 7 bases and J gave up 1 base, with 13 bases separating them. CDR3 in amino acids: CASTPRTTQETQYF. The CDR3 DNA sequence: TGTGCCAGCACCCCTAGGACTACCCAAGAGACCCAGTACTTC.

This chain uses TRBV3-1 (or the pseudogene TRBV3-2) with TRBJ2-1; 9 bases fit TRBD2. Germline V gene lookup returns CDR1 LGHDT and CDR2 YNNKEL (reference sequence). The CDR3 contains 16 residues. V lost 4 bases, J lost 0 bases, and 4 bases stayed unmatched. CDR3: CASSRNSGGSYNEQFF. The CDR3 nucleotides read TGTGCCAGCAGCCGTAATAGCGGGGGCTCCTACAATGAGCAGTTCTTC.

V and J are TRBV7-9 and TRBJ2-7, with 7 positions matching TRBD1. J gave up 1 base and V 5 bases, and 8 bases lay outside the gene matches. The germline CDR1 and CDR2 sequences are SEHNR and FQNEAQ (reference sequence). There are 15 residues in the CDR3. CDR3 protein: CASSAHPGQSYEQYF. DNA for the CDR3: TGTGCCAGCAGCGCCCACCCGGGACAGTCCTACGAGCAGTACTTC. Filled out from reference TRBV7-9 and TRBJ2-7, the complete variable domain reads DTGVSQNPRHKITKRGQNVTFRCDPISEHNRLYWYRQTLGQGPEFLTYFQNEAQLEKSRLLSDRFSAERPKGSFSTLEIQRTEQGDSAMYLCASSAHPGQSYEQYFGPGTRLTVT.

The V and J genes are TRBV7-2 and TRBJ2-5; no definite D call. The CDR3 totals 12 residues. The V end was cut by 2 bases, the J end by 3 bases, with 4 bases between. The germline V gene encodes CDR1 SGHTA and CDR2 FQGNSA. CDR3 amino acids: CASSLLKETQYF. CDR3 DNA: TGTGCCAGCAGCTTACTTAAAGAGACCCAGTACTTC.

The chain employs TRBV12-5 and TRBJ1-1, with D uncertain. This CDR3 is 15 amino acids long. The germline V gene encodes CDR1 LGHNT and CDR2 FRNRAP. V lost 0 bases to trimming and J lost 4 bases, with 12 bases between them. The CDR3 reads CASGLVLSGLTEAFF. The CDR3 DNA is TGTGCTAGTGGTTTGGTACTCAGCGGGCTCACTGAAGCTTTCTTT.

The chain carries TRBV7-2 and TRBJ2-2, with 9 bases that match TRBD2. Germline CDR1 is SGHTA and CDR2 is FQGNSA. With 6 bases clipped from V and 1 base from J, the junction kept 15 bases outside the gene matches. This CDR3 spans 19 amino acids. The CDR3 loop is CASSSPLKAGGRNTGELFF. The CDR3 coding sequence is TGTGCCAGCAGTTCTCCCCTGAAAGCGGGGGGACGGAACACCGGGGAGCTGTTTTTT.

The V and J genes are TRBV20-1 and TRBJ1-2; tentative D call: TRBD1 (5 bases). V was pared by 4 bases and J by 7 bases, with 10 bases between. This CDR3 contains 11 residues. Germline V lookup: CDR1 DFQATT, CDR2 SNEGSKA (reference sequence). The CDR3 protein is CSATQGGGYTF. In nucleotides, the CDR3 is TGCAGTGCTACCCAGGGTGGTGGCTACACCTTC.

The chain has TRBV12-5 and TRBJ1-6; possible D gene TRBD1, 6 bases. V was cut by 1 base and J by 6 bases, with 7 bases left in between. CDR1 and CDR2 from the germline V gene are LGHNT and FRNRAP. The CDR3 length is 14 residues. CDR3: CASGLGTANSPLHF. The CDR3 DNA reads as TGTGCTAGTGGTTTGGGGACAGCTAATTCACCCCTCCACTTT.

CDR3 loop: CASSRGVQAFEAFF. The CDR3 nucleotides are TGTGCCAGCAGTCGGGGTGTGCAGGCCTTTGAAGCTTTCTTT. The V and J genes are TRBV11-2 and TRBJ1-1; D is unclear. V was shortened by 6 bases and J by 7 bases, with 18 bases between the two germline ends. The CDR3 is made up of 14 amino acids. Per the germline V gene, CDR1 is SGHAT and CDR2 is FQNNGV.

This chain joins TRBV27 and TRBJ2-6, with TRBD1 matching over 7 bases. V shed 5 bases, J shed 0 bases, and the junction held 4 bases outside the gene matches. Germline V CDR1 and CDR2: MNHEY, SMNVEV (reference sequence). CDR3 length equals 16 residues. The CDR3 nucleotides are TGTGCCAGCAGTGAGGGGGCGAACTCTGGGGCCAACGTCCTGACTTTC. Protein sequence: CASSEGANSGANVLTF.

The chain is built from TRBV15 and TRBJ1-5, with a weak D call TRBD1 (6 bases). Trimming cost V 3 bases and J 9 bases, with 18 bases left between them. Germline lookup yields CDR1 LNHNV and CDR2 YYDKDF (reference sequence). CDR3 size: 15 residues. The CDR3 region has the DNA TGTGCCACCAGCAGTCTACAGCAGCTAGGGGGGCCCCAGCATTTT. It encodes CATSSLQQLGGPQHF.

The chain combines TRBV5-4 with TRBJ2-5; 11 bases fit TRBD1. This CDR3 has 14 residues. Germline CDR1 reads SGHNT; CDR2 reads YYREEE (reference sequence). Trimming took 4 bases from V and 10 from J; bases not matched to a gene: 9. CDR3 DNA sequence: TGTGCCAGCAGCCACCGGACAGGGGGCGAGGGCCAGTACTTC. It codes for CASSHRTGGEGQYF. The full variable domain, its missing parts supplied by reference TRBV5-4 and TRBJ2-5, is ETGVTQSPTHLIKTRGQQVTLRCSSQSGHNTVSWYQQALGQGPQFIFQYYREEENGRGNFPPRFSGLQFPNYSSELNVNALELDDSALYLCASSHRTGGEGQYFGPGTRLLVL.

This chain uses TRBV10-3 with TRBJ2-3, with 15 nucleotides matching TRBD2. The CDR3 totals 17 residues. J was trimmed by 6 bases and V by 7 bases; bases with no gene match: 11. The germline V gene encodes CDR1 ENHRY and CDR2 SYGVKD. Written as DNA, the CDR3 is TGTGCCATCACCGAACCCGGACTAGCGGGGGGGCCGGATACGCAGTATTTT. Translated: CAITEPGLAGGPDTQYF.

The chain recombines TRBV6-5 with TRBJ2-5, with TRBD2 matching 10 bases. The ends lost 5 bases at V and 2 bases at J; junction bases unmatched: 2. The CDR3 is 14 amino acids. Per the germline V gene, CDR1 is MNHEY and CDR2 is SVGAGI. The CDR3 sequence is CASSMTSGQETQYF. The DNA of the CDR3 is TGTGCCAGCAGTATGACTAGCGGGCAAGAGACCCAGTACTTC.